A few counts support the clone carrying this T cell receptor (beta chain). Methods used by the authors: Amplification with reference gene primers provided the estimates of nucleated cell counts. This table comes from immunoSEQ multiplex PCR, and its TCRdb copy is limited to in-frame clones, with some not included. For V, J and clone size, that table is used; D and trimming come from the DNA. The sample holds around 90,000 clones, 80% seen once. The CDR3 extends over 16 amino acids. The germline gives CDR1 SGDLS, CDR2 YYNGEE. The V gene lost 4 bases and the J gene lost 6 bases, with 22 bases spanning the gap. These data belong to a study of blood T cell repertoires in COVID-19. Study at large: The United States, Italy and Spain provided the acute and convalescent COVID-19 samples. Sources were T cells, B-cell-depleted T cells, or PBMCs; the material itself was cDNA or gDNA.

The sequence derives from a human donor in a cohort sampled during active COVID-19. Input material: peripheral blood. The chain has TRBV9 and TRBJ1-2, with D unresolved. The CDR3 coding sequence is TGTGCCAGCAGCTCTAGAGAGGGCCTTCATCCCCATGGCTACACCTTC. This gives the protein CASSSREGLHPHGYTF.